This T cell receptor (beta chain) derives from a study of T-cell memory formation after mild COVID-19. Overall study findings and caveats: A balance of CD4 and CD8 characterized clones contracting day 15 to 85, whereas later expanders leaned CD4+.

cDNA libraries for TCR alpha and TCR beta, carrying sample barcodes and UMIs, came from 5'RACE with constant-segment primers. TCRdb re-derived calls from the 5' RACE reads in MiXCR, one entry per CDR3 protein. The sample contains 200,000 to 250,000 distinct CDR3 sequences, about 10% of which appear only once. Note on this clonotype: Its antigen remains unknown.

The clonotype originates from a man in his late teens or twenties who had mild COVID-19 (a few samples of this study predate the infection). Cell type and time point are not known. The sequenced sample consisted of PBMCs or a T cell subset sorted from them (not recorded which).

The CDR3 region is CASTQTGAQVHEQFF. The CDR3 coding sequence is TGTGCCAGCACCCAGACAGGGGCGCAGGTCCATGAGCAGTTCTTC. The chain couples TRBV9 to TRBJ2-1, with TRBD1 matching 8 bases. The ends lost 6 bases at V and 8 bases at J; junction bases unmatched: 13. The CDR3 has 15 residues. Germline V gene data show CDR1 as SGDLS and CDR2 as YYNGEE.